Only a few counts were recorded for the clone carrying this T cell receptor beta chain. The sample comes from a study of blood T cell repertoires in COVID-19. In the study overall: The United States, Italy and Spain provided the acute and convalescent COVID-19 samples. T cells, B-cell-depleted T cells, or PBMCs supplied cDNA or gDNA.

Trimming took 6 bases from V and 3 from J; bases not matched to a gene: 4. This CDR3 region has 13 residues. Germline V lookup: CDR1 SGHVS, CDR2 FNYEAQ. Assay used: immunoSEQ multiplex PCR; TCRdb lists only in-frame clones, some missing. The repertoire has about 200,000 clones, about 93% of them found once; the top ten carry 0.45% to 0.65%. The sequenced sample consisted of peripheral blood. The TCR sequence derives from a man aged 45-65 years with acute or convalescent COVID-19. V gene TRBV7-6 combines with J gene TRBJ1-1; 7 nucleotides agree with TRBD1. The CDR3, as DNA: TGTGCCAGCAGTCCAGGGGGTCACACTGAAGCTTTCTTT. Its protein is CASSPGGHTEAFF.